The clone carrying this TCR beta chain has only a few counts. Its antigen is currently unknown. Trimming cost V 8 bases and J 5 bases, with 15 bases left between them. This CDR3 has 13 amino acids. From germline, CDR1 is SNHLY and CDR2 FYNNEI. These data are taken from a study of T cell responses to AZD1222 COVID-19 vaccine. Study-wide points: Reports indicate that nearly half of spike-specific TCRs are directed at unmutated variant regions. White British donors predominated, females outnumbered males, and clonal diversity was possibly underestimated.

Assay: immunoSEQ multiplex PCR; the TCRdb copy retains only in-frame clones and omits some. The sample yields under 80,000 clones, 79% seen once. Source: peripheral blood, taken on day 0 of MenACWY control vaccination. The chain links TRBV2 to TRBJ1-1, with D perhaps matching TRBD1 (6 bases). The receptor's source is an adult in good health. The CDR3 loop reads CASAPSGVTEAFF. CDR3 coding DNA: TGTGCCAGCGCCCCCTCAGGGGTAACTGAAGCTTTCTTT.